A single sample is the source of the 3 T cell receptor beta chains below, sequenced in a study of blood T cell repertoires in COVID-19. Assay: immunoSEQ multiplex PCR; the TCRdb copy retains only in-frame clones and omits some. The profile shows hundreds of thousands of clones, nearly 90% of them singletons. Sequencing was done on a sample of PBMCs or T cells enriched from blood (not recorded which). The receptors derive from a woman between 18 and 29 years old with acute COVID-19.

The chain employs TRBV24-1 and TRBJ2-1; a weak D match, TRBD2 (5 bases). CDR1 and CDR2 (germline): KGHDR, SFDVKD. This CDR3 spans 13 amino acids. Trimming removed 0 bases at V and 12 bases at J, with 11 bases between. CDR3 loop: CATSDLSIAGQFF. DNA for the CDR3: TGTGCCACCAGTGATTTGTCCATCGCGGGGCAGTTCTTC.

The genes are TRBV9 and TRBJ2-1; 7 nucleotides line up with TRBD2. This CDR3 contains 15 residues. V was clipped by 4 bases and J by 2 bases; unmatched bases: 6. Looked up from germline, CDR1 is SGDLS and CDR2 is YYNGEE. The CDR3 loop reads CASSLGLEAYNEQFF. CDR3 sequence (DNA): TGTGCCAGCAGCCTCGGACTAGAGGCCTACAATGAGCAGTTCTTC.

This clone was counted a few times. The chain carries TRBV28 and TRBJ2-7, with 10 nucleotides matching TRBD2. The CDR3 runs 18 residues. Per the germline V gene, CDR1 is MDHEN and CDR2 is SYDVKM. Unmatched junction bases numbered 16, after V lost 6 bases and J lost 2 bases. The DNA of the CDR3 is TGTGCCAGCAGCCCGACTCTAGCGGGAGCGATTTTGACCTACGAGCAGTACTTC. This gives the protein CASSPTLAGAILTYEQYF.